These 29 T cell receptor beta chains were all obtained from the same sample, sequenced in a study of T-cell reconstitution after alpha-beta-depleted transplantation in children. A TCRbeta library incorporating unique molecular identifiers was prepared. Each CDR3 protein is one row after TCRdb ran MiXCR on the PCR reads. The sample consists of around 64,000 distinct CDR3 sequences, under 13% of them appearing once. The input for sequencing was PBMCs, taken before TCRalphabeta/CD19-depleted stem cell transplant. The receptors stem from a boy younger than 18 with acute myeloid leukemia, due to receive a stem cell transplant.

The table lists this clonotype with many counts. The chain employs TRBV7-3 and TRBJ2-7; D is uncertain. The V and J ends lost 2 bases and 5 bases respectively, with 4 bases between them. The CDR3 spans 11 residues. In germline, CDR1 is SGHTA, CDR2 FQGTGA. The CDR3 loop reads CASSLGDEQYF. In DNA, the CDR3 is TGTGCCAGCAGCTTAGGGGACGAGCAGTACTTC.

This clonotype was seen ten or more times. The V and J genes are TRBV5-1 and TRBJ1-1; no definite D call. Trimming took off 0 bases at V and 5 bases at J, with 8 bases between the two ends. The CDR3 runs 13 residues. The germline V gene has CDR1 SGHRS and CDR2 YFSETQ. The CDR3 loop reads CASSLARLTEAFF. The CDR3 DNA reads TGCGCCAGCAGCTTGGCCAGATTAACTGAAGCTTTCTTT.

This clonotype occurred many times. For the CDR3, the DNA is TGCGCCAGCAGCCGAGTACAGGGATACGAGCAGTACTTC. Its translation is CASSRVQGYEQYF. The chain carries TRBV4-3 and TRBJ2-7, with D possibly matching TRBD1 (6 bases). CDR1 LGHNA and CDR2 YSLEER come from the germline V gene. CDR3 length equals 13 residues. V lost 4 bases and J 4 bases, leaving 11 bases between the germline ends.

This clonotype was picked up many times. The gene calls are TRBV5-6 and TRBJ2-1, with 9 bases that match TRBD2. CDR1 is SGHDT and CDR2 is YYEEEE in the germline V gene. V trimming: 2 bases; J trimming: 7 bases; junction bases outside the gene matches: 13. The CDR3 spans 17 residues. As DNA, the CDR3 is TGTGCCAGCAGCTTCTTTCGACTAGCGGTCATTAGGAATGAGCAGTTCTTC. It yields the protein CASSFFRLAVIRNEQFF.

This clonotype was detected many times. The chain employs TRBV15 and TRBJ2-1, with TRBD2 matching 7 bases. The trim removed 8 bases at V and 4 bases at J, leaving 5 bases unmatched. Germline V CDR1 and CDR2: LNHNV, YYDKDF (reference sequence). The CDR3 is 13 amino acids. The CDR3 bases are TGTGCCACCGGGGGGAGGGATTACAATGAGCAGTTCTTC. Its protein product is CATGGRDYNEQFF. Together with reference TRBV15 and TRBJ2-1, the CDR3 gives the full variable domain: DAMVIQNPRYQVTQFGKPVTLSCSQTLNHNVMYWYQQKSSQAPKLLFHYYDKDFNNEADTPDNFQSRRPNTSFCFLDIRSPGLGDTAMYLCATGGRDYNEQFFGPGTRLTVL.

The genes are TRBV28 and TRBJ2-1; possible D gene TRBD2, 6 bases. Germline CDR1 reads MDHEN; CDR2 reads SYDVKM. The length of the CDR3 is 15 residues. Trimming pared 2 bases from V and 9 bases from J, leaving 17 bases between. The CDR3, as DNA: TGTGCCAGCAGTTTACTTCTGGGGGGTACGGGTGAGCAGTTCTTC. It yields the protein CASSLLLGGTGEQFF. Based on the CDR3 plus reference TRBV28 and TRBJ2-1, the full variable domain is DVKVTQSSRYLVKRTGEKVFLECVQDMDHENMFWYRQDPGLGLRLIYFSYDVKMKEKGDIPEGYSVSREKKERFSLILESASTNQTSMYLCASSLLLGGTGEQFFGPGTRLTVL.

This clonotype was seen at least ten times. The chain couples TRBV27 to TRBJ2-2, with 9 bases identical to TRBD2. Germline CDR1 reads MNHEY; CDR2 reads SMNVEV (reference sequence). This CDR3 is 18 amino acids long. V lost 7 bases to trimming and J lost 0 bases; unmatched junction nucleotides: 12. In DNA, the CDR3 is TGTGCCAGCACGTACCTAGGGACTAGCAGACCGAACACCGGGGAGCTGTTTTTT. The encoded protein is CASTYLGTSRPNTGELFF.

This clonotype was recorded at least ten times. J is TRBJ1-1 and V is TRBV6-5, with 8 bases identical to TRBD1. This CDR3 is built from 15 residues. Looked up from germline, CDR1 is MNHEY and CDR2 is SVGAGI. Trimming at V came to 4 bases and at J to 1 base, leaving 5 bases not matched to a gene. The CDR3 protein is CASSSLGTGNTEAFF. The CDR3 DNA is TGTGCCAGCAGTTCCCTGGGGACAGGGAACACTGAAGCTTTCTTT.

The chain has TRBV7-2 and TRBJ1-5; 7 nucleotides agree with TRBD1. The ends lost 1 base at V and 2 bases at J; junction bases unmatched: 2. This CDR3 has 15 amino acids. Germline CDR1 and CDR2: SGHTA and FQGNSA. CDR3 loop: CASSLEGTGNQPQHF. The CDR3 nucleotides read TGTGCCAGCAGCTTAGAAGGGACAGGCAATCAGCCCCAGCATTTT.

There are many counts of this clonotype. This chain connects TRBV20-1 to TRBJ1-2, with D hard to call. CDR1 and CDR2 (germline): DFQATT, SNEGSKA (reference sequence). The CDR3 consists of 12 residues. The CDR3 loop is CGVVGDTYGYTF. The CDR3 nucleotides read TGCGGGGTCGTCGGAGACACCTATGGCTACACCTTC.

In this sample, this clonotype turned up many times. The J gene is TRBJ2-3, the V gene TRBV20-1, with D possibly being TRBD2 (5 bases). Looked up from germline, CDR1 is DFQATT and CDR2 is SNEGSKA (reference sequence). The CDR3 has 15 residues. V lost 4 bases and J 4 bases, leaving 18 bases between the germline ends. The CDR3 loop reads CSAKGILARSDTQYF. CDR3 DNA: TGCAGTGCTAAAGGGATCCTAGCTAGGTCAGATACGCAGTATTTT.

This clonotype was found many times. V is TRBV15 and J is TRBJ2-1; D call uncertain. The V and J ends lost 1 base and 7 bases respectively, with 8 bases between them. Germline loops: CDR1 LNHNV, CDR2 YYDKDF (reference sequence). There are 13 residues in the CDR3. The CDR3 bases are TGTGCCACCAGCAGAGGAACTTGGAATGAGCAGTTCTTC. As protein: CATSRGTWNEQFF. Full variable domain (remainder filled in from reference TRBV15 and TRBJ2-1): DAMVIQNPRYQVTQFGKPVTLSCSQTLNHNVMYWYQQKSSQAPKLLFHYYDKDFNNEADTPDNFQSRRPNTSFCFLDIRSPGLGDTAMYLCATSRGTWNEQFFGPGTRLTVL.

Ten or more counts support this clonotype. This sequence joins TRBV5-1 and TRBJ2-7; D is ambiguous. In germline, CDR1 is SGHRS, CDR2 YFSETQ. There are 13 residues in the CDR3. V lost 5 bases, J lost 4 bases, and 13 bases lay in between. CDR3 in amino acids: CASRPAKLYEQYV. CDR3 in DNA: TGCGCCAGCAGACCGGCAAAACTTTACGAGCAGTACGTC.

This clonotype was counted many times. DNA of the CDR3: TGTGCCAGCAGTTCGCAGGGAAACTATGGCTACACCTTC. It specifies CASSSQGNYGYTF. The V gene is TRBV27, the J gene TRBJ1-2, with a possible D match to TRBD1 (5 bases). V gave up 4 bases and J gave up 2 bases, with 8 bases separating them. Germline CDR1 and CDR2: MNHEY and SMNVEV (reference sequence). CDR3 length: 13 residues.

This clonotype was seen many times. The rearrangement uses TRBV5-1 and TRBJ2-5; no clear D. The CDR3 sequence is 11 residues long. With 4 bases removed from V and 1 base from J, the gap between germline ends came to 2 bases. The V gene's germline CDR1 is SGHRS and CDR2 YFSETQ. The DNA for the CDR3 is TGCGCCAGCAGCACCCAAGAGACCCAGTACTTC. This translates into CASSTQETQYF.

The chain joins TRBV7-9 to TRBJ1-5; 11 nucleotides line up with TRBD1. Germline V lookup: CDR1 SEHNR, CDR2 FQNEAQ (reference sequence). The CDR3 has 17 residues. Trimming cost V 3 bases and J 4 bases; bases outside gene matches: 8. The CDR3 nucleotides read TGTGCCAGCAGCTTTGGAACCGGGACAGGGGGGAATCAGCCCCAGCATTTT. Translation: CASSFGTGTGGNQPQHF.

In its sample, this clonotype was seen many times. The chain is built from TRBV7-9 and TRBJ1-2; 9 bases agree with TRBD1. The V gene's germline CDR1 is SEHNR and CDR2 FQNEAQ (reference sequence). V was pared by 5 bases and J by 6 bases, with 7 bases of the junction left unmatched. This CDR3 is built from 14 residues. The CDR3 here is CASSAGQGSDGYTF. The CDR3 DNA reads TGTGCCAGCAGCGCAGGACAGGGGTCGGATGGCTACACCTTC.

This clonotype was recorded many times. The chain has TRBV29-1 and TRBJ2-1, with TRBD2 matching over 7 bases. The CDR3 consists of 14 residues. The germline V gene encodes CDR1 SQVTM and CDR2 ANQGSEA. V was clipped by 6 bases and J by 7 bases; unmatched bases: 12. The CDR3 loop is CSVGPSRERNEQFF. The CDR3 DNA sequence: TGCAGCGTAGGCCCCTCGCGGGAGAGGAATGAGCAGTTCTTC.

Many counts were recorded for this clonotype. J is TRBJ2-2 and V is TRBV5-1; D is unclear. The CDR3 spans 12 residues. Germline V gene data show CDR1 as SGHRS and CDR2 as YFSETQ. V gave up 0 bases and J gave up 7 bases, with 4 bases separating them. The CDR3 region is CASSLVGGELFF. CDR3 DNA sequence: TGCGCCAGCAGCTTGGTAGGCGGGGAGCTGTTTTTT.

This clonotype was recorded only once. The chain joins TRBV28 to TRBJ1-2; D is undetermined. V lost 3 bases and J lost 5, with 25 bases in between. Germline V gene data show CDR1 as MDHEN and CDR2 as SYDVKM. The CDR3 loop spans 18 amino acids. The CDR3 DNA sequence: TGTGCCAGCAGTTTTAGGATACAGCGACGTTACTTTTCGTATGGCTACACCTTC. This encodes CASSFRIQRRYFSYGYTF.

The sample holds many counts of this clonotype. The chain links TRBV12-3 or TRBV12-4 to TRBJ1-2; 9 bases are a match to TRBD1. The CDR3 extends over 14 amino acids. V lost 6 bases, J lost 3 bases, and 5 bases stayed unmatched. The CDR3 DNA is TGTGCCAGCAGCCTGACAGGGGGTGACTATGGCTACACCTTC. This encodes CASSLTGGDYGYTF.

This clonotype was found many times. The chain's CDR3 is CASSVDAGGGSGWYGYTF. CDR3 in DNA: TGTGCCAGCAGCGTAGACGCAGGGGGCGGCTCTGGGTGGTATGGCTACACCTTC. The chain has TRBV9 and TRBJ1-2, with 8 positions matching TRBD1. From germline, CDR1 is SGDLS and CDR2 YYNGEE. The CDR3 sequence is 18 residues long. V shed 0 bases and J 5 bases; nucleotides not matched to a gene: 15.

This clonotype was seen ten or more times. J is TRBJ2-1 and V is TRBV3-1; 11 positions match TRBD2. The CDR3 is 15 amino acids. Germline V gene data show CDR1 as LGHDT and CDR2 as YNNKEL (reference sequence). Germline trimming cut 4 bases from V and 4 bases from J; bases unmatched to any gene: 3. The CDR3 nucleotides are TGTGCCAGCAGCCCCTTAGCGGGGGGGTACAATGAGCAGTTCTTC. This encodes CASSPLAGGYNEQFF.

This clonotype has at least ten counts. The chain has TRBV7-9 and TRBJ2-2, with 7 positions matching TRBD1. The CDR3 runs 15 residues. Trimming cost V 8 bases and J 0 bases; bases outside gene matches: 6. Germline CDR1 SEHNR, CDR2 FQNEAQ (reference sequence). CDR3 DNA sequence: TGTGCCAGCTCAGGGACAGCCCCGAACACCGGGGAGCTGTTTTTT. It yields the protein CASSGTAPNTGELFF. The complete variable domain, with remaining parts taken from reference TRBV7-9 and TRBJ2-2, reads DTGVSQNPRHKITKRGQNVTFRCDPISEHNRLYWYRQTLGQGPEFLTYFQNEAQLEKSRLLSDRFSAERPKGSFSTLEIQRTEQGDSAMYLCASSGTAPNTGELFFGEGSRLTVL.

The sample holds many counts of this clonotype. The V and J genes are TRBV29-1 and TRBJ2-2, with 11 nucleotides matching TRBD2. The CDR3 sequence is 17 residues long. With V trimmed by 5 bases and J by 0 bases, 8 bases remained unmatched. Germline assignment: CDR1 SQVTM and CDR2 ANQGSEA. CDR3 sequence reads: CSVTKTSGNANTGELFF. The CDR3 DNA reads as TGCAGCGTTACCAAGACTAGCGGGAATGCGAACACCGGGGAGCTGTTTTTT.

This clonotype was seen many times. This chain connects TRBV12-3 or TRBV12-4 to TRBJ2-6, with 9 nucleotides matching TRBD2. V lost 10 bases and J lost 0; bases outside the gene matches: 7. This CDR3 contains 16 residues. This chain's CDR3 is CATRLAANSGANVLTF. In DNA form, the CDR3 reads TGTGCCACCCGACTAGCGGCTAACTCTGGGGCCAACGTCCTGACTTTC.

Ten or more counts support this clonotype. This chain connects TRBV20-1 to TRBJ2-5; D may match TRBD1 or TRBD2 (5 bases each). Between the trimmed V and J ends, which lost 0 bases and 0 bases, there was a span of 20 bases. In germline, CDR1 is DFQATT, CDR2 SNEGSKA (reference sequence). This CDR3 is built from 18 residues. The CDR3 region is CSARDPAGPWGYQETQYF. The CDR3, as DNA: TGCAGTGCTAGAGATCCGGCAGGACCATGGGGGTACCAAGAGACCCAGTACTTC.

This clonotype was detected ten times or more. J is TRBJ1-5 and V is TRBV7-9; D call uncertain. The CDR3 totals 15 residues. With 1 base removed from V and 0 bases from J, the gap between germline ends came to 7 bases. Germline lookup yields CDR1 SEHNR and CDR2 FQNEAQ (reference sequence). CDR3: CASSLDGSSNQPQHF. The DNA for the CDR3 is TGTGCCAGCAGCTTAGACGGGAGTAGCAATCAGCCCCAGCATTTT.

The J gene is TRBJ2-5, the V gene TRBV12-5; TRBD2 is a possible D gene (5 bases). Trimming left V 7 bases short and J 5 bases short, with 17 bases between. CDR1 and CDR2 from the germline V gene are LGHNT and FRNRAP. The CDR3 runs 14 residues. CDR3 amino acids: CASAGLARGETQYF. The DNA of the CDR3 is TGTGCTAGTGCCGGATTGGCGCGAGGGGAGACCCAGTACTTC. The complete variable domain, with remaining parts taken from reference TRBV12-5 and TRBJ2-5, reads DARVTQTPRHKVTEMGQEVTMRCQPILGHNTVFWYRQTMMQGLELLAYFRNRAPLDDSGMPKDRFSAEMPDATLATLKIQPSEPRDSAVYFCASAGLARGETQYFGPGTRLLVL.